What follows are 11 T cell receptor beta chains derived from one specimen sequenced in a study of CD8+CD57+ T cells in acquired aplastic anemia. Genomic DNA acted as the template from which TCR beta VDJ combination and CDR3 sequence profiling were carried out. TCRdb re-derived calls from the reads in MiXCR, one entry per CDR3 protein. Of 190,000 or so distinct CDR3 sequences in the sample, over 55% were seen once. The sample comprised sorted CD4+, CD8+, or CD8+CD57+ T cells (not recorded which) from PBMCs. These receptors all stem from a human donor in good health.

The chain links TRBV29-1 to TRBJ2-2, with no clear D. The ends were cut back, 1 base at V and 8 bases at J, with 8 bases in the middle. The germline V gene has CDR1 SQVTM and CDR2 ANQGSEA. This CDR3 spans 12 amino acids. The CDR3 DNA follows: TGCAGCGTTGAAGGACGGCAGGGGGAGCTGTTTTTT. Translated: CSVEGRQGELFF.

Turning to this clonotype: A junction boundary mismatches the germline segment, possibly from a read error. The V gene is TRBV20-1, the J gene TRBJ1-2; D call uncertain. Germline V CDR1 and CDR2: DFQATT, SNEGSKA (reference sequence). The CDR3 is 13 amino acids. CDR3 nucleotide sequence: TGCAGTGCTAGAGATCGGAGAGACTACGGCTACACCTTC. Its translation is CSARDRRDYGYTF.

This rearrangement joins TRBV19 to TRBJ2-5, with 14 bases fitting TRBD2. V was clipped by 3 bases and J by 3 bases; unmatched bases: 6. This CDR3 has 17 amino acids. The germline V gene encodes CDR1 LNHDA and CDR2 SQIVND (reference sequence). The CDR3 DNA sequence: TGTGCCAGTAGTATGACTAGCGGGAGGGCCTTAGAAGAGACCCAGTACTTC. It is translated as CASSMTSGRALEETQYF.

The sample holds many counts of this clonotype. The CDR3, as DNA: TGTGCCAGCAGTGGCGGATATGGCTACACCTTC. This gives the protein CASSGGYGYTF. The rearrangement links TRBV28 to TRBJ1-2, with unresolved D. V was shortened by 5 bases and J by 5 bases, with 6 bases between the two germline ends. From germline, CDR1 is MDHEN and CDR2 SYDVKM. This CDR3 has 11 residues.

Many counts were recorded for this clonotype. The chain carries TRBV27 and TRBJ2-5, with a tentative D call TRBD2 (6 bases). Germline V gene sequence: CDR1 MNHEY, CDR2 SMNVEV (reference sequence). V lost 8 bases to trimming and J lost 3 bases, with 16 bases between them. The CDR3 totals 14 residues. The CDR3 spells CASASRLGEETQYF. As DNA, the CDR3 is TGTGCCAGCGCCTCCAGACTAGGGGAAGAGACCCAGTACTTC.

Of note for this clonotype: A much larger clone differs by one base, so this may be a read error. The rearrangement links TRBV4-1 to TRBJ1-5, with unresolved D. Germline V CDR1 and CDR2: MGHRA, YSYEKL. This CDR3 is 13 amino acids long. DNA for the CDR3: TGCGCCAGCAGCCAAAATAGCAATCAGCCCCGGCATTTT. It specifies CASSQNSNQPRHF.

The chain recombines TRBV2 with TRBJ1-1; TRBD1 is a possible D gene (6 bases). Trimming stripped 1 base from V and 5 bases from J, with 11 bases between. CDR1 is SNHLY, CDR2 FYNNEI, per germline. CDR3 length equals 14 residues. The CDR3 region is CASSEVIRGTEAFF. The DNA for the CDR3 is TGTGCCAGCAGTGAAGTCATCAGGGGTACTGAAGCTTTCTTT.

The V and J genes are TRBV10-3 and TRBJ2-3; 7 bases map to TRBD2. J was trimmed by 1 base and V by 0 bases; bases with no gene match: 4. The CDR3 covers 16 residues. The germline gives CDR1 ENHRY, CDR2 SYGVKD. The CDR3: CAISESGGRGTDTQYF. DNA for the CDR3: TGTGCCATCAGTGAGTCGGGGGGGAGGGGCACAGATACGCAGTATTTT.

The V call is TRBV10-3, the J call TRBJ2-7; tentative D call: TRBD1 (6 bases). This CDR3 is built from 14 residues. V lost 6 bases and J 1 base, leaving 13 bases between the germline ends. The V gene's germline CDR1 is ENHRY and CDR2 SYGVKD. The CDR3 region is CAIRAATGSYEQYF. The CDR3 nucleotides are TGTGCCATCAGAGCCGCTACAGGGTCCTACGAGCAGTACTTC.

The chain links TRBV29-1 to TRBJ2-1, with 8 bases lining up with TRBD2. This CDR3 spans 15 amino acids. Germline V gives CDR1 SQVTM, CDR2 ANQGSEA. J was trimmed by 4 bases and V by 6 bases; bases with no gene match: 11. The CDR3 reads CSVGGAGLDYNEQFF. Here the CDR3 DNA reads TGCAGCGTCGGCGGCGCGGGACTAGATTACAATGAGCAGTTCTTC.

This clonotype was found many times. The chain joins TRBV12-3 or TRBV12-4 to TRBJ1-2; D may be TRBD1 (5 bases). The CDR3 spans 16 residues. V was cut by 1 base and J by 6 bases, with 18 bases left in between. This CDR3 is CASSLGPTGGKNGYTF. The CDR3 bases are TGTGCCAGCAGTTTAGGCCCCACAGGTGGTAAGAATGGCTACACCTTC.